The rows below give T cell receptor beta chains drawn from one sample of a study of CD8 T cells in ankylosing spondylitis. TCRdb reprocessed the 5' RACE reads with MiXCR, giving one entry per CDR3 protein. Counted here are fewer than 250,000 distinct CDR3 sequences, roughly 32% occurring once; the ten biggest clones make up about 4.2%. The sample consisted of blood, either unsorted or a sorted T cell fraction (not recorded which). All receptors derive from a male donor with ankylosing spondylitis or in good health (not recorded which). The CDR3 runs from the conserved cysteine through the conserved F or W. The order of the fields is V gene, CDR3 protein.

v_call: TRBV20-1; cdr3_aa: CSARDIGGLSNQPQHF
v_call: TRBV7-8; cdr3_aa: CASGVGAQVNEQFF
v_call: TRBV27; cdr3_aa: CASTLLDPRYNEQFF
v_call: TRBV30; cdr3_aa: CAWSVGLAATPHEQYF
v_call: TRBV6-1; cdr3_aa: CASSRTGQGGTEAFF
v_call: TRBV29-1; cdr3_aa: CSVDSWTSGGTGELFF
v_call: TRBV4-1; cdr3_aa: CASSQRMGESNEQYF
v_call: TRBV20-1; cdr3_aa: CSARDGEQFF
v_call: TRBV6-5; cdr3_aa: CANFLRGLFF
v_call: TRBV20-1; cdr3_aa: CSARQGAYGTEAFF
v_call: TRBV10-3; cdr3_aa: CAISGDRNLNTF
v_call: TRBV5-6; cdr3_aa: CASSLWFPSRTDTQYF
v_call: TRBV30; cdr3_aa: CACGTGSVVGYTF
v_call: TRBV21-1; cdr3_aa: CASVMEGAGEQFF
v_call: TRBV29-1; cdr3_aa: CSVAVDSYEQYF
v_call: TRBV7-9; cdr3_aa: CASSQPTGEGPKNIQYF
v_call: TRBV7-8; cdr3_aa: CASSLAAGIPYNEQFF
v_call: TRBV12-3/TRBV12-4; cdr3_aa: CASSFPEVGYNEQFF
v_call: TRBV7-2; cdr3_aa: CASSLAGRARADTQYF
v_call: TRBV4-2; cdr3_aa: CASSPWTSGSTDTQYF
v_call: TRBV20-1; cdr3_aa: CSARVPGGYTEAFF
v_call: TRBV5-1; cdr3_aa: CASSLGQASDTQYF
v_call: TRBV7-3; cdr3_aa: CASSEQPGQNTEAFF
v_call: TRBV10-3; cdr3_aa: CAISEVSSGSNEQFF
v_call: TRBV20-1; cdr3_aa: CSARDPAGSGNTIYF
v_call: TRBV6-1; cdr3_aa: CASSAWGPYTQYF
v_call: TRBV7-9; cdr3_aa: CASSLGTGGAFF
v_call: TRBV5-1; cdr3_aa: CASSKGLADSYNEQFF
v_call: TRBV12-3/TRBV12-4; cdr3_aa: CASGPGGQRSYEQYF
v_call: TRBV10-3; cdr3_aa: CATGMAVYNEQFF
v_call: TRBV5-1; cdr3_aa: CASSLDSPDTQYF
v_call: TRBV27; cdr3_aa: CASSPRWAGETQYF
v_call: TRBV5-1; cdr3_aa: CASRRGTGYMNTEAFF
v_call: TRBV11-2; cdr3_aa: CASSFTGSLHSGNTIYF
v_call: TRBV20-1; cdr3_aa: CSARIPGLEETQYF
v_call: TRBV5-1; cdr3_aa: CASSFGPDRQGSVEAFF
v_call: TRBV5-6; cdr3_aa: CASSLDPRTGSKYGYTF
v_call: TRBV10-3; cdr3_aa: CAISESAGANNEQFF
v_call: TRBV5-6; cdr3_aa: CASSSGGGGPDYEQFF
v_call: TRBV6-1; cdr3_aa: CASTQGGEAVAFF
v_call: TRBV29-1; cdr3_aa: CSVLSGGNTGELFF
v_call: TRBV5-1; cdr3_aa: CASSLALLGAEAFF
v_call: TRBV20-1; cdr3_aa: CSAPQGGFQPDDYEQYF
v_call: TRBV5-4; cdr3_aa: CASSPPGTGVPGELFF
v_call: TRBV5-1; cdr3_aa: CASSLVDEQFF
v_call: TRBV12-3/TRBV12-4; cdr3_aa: CASTPGSRETQYF
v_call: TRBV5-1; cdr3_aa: CASSLAGQGEGYTF
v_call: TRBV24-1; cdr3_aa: CATSDWGLTKETQYF
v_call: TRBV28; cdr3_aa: CASSLVVSGTDTQYF
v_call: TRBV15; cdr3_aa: CATRASGSSYNEQFF